This T cell receptor (beta chain) was documented in a study of beta chain features in type 1 diabetes. Sequenced material consisted of expressed TCRB transcripts (all of the isolated RNA was reverse transcribed). Repertoires were generated with immunoSEQ multiplex PCR, while TCRdb's copy carries only in-frame clones and drops some. The table has 150,000 to 200,000 clones, 9% to 10% seen once; the top ten hold less than 3%. One heparinised blood draw averaging around 100 mL was given by each donor. The length of the CDR3 is 16 residues. Losses at the gene ends were 1 base for V and 7 bases for J; bases not matched to a gene: 6. Germline CDR1 LNHDA, CDR2 SQIVND (reference sequence). This clone has more than one count but fewer than ten.

The V and J genes are TRBV19 and TRBJ2-1; 11 bases match TRBD2. Sequenced: central memory CD4+ T cells from blood. The receptor comes from a woman aged 18-30 years in good health. The CDR3 sequence is CASSIGTSGSRNEQFF. In DNA, the CDR3 is TGTGCCAGTAGTATAGGAACTAGCGGGAGCCGGAATGAGCAGTTCTTC.